Listed below are T cell receptor beta chains from one sample, sequenced in a study of shared clonotypes between healthy human individuals. The repertoire was sequenced with immunoSEQ multiplex PCR; TCRdb's copy has only in-frame clones and lacks some. The profile shows approximately 1.5 million clones, under 99% of them singletons. Source material: naive CD4+ T cells sorted from blood. Receptors originate from a young man in good health. Both conserved end residues are part of each CDR3. A D gene is named only where the DNA matches it firmly. Not every row has a clone size; where given, it reads once, few, many or a size class.

v_gene	d_gene	len	j_gene	abundance	CDR3nt	CDR3aa
TRBV28	TRBD2	16	TRBJ2-5	-	TGTGCCAGCAGCTCTCCTCCTACTAGCGGGAGGGTGTTCCAGTACTTC	CASSSPPTSGRVFQYF
TRBV18	TRBD2	15	TRBJ2-5	-	TGTGCCAGCTCACCAGAGCGACTAGCGGCAGAGACCCAGTACTTC	CASSPERLAAETQYF
TRBV7-9	-	15	TRBJ2-5	-	TGTGCCAGCAGCTCAGAGGGCTTGGCGCAAGAGACCCAGTACTTC	CASSSEGLAQETQYF
TRBV19	-	17	TRBJ2-2	-	TGTGCCAGCGAATTCCAACGCGGCCGGCGGGGCACCGGGGAGCTGTTTTTT	CASEFQRGRRGTGELFF
TRBV27	-	15	TRBJ1-4	-	TGTGCCAGCAGGGCCCTCAGGGCAACTAATGAAAAACTGTTTTTT	CASRALRATNEKLFF
TRBV7-9	-	16	TRBJ1-3	-	TGTGCCAGCAGCTTTTCTGGGCAGGGGACTGGAAACACCATATATTTT	CASSFSGQGTGNTIYF
TRBV5-1	TRBD2	17	TRBJ2-7	-	TGCGCCAGCAGCTCCGGACTAGCGGGAGCGGGCCCCTACGAGCAGTACTTC	CASSSGLAGAGPYEQYF
TRBV10-3	-	12	TRBJ2-7	-	TGTGCCATCAGCGTCGCAGGATACGAGCAGTACTTC	CAISVAGYEQYF
TRBV27	-	14	TRBJ2-2	once	TGTGCCAGCAGAAAAAGTCCTAGCATGGGGGAGCTGTTTTTT	CASRKSPSMGELFF
TRBV7-6	TRBD1	17	TRBJ1-1	once	TGTGCCAGCAGCTCGGACAGGGGGATGATTATGAACACTGAAGCTTTCTTT	CASSSDRGMIMNTEAFF
TRBV2	TRBD2	14	TRBJ2-7	once	TGTGCCAGCAGTGAACGTAGCGGGAGCTCCGAGCAGTACTTC	CASSERSGSSEQYF
TRBV19	-	15	TRBJ2-1	once	TGTGCCAGTAGTATAGGGACACCAATTTACAATGAGCAGTTCTTC	CASSIGTPIYNEQFF
TRBV28	-	13	TRBJ2-7	-	TGTGCCAGCAGTCCCCTCCCGTCCTACGAGCAGTACTTC	CASSPLPSYEQYF
TRBV25-1	-	14	TRBJ2-7	-	TGTGCCAGCAGTCCCCGACAGTCCACCTACGAGCAGTACTTC	CASSPRQSTYEQYF
TRBV10-1	-	14	TRBJ2-1	-	TGCGCCAGCAGTGAACCGGGGGCAACCAATGAGCAGTTCTTC	CASSEPGATNEQFF
TRBV29-1	TRBD2	15	TRBJ2-7	-	TGCAGCGTTGTAGGACTAGCGGGGGAACTCTACGAGCAGTACTTC	CSVVGLAGELYEQYF
TRBV5-1	TRBD1	16	TRBJ1-3	-	TGCGCCAGCAGCCTAGGACAGGGGTCCTCTGGAAACACCATATATTTT	CASSLGQGSSGNTIYF
TRBV5-4	-	16	TRBJ2-1	-	TGTGCCAGCAGCTTTAGTTGGGATAGCTCCTACAATGAGCAGTTCTTC	CASSFSWDSSYNEQFF
TRBV4-3	TRBD2	15	TRBJ2-2	-	TGCGCCAGCAGCCAAGATTTGGTAGCGGGAGGGGAGCTGTTTTTT	CASSQDLVAGGELFF
TRBV19	-	12	TRBJ1-2	-	TGTGCCAGTAGCCCATCAAAGGGATTCTACACCTTC	CASSPSKGFYTF
TRBV5-1	TRBD1	18	TRBJ2-5	once	TGCGCCAGCAGCTTGTTTGGCCAAACAGGGGGAGGTGGAGAGACCCAGTACTTC	CASSLFGQTGGGGETQYF
TRBV7-2	TRBD2	15	TRBJ2-7	-	TGTGCCAGCAGCGCCTCTAGCGGAGGGATTGGGGAGCAGTACTTC	CASSASSGGIGEQYF
TRBV11-2	TRBD2	17	TRBJ2-3	once	TGTGCCAGCAGCTTAATTCAGAGAGCGGGAGTGAAAGATACGCAGTATTTT	CASSLIQRAGVKDTQYF
TRBV18	-	14	TRBJ1-2	-	TGTGCCAGCTCACCCCGAGGGGATCTCTATGGCTACACCTTC	CASSPRGDLYGYTF
TRBV15	-	13	TRBJ2-5	-	TGTGCCACCAGCAGAGGGAGGCAAGAGACCCAGTACTTC	CATSRGRQETQYF
TRBV7-2	-	15	TRBJ1-1	-	TGTGCCAGCAGCTTAGAGTGGGGCACGGGTACTGAAGCTTTCTTT	CASSLEWGTGTEAFF
TRBV18	-	14	TRBJ1-2	-	TGTGCCAGCTCACCCGGGCCGGACCTCTGGGGCTACACCTTC	CASSPGPDLWGYTF
TRBV15	-	15	TRBJ2-2	-	-	CATSRGTLRAGELFF
TRBV5-1	-	19	TRBJ1-5	-	TGCGCCAGCAGCTTGGTTTTAGAAGGGGAAGGGGATAGCAATCAGCCCCAGCATTTT	CASSLVLEGEGDSNQPQHF
TRBV7-2	-	14	TRBJ2-7	-	TGTGCCAGCAGCTTAGACGTCTCAGCCTACGAGCAGTACTTC	CASSLDVSAYEQYF
TRBV11-3	-	13	TRBJ2-7	-	TGTGCCAGCAGCCGACAGGCCTCCTACGAGCAGTACTTC	CASSRQASYEQYF
TRBV2	-	14	TRBJ2-5	-	TGTGCCAGCAGTACCCCCGGGAGCCTGGAGACCCAGTACTTC	CASSTPGSLETQYF
TRBV28	-	12	TRBJ1-2	-	TGTGCCAGCAGTTTACTGGGGTTAGGCTACACCTTC	CASSLLGLGYTF
TRBV9	TRBD2	15	TRBJ2-3	-	TGTGCCAGCAGCGTAAGGAGCGGGGCCACAGATACGCAGTATTTT	CASSVRSGATDTQYF
TRBV28	-	16	TRBJ2-7	-	TGTGCCAGCAGTTTACCATTTGGGTCAAATCGCTACGAGCAGTACTTC	CASSLPFGSNRYEQYF
TRBV7-6	TRBD1	14	TRBJ1-5	-	TGTGCCAGCAGCGCACAGGGGAGCAATCAGCCCCAGCATTTT	CASSAQGSNQPQHF
TRBV15	-	12	TRBJ2-3	once	TGTGCCACCAGCAGGGCGAGCCTCCCGCAGTATTTT	CATSRASLPQYF
TRBV5-1	TRBD1	14	TRBJ1-4	-	TGCGCCAGCAGCTTACAGGGGGCAGAGGAAAAACTGTTTTTT	CASSLQGAEEKLFF
TRBV5-5	-	14	TRBJ1-4	-	TGTGCCAGCAGCTTGATGGGGACGAATGAAAAACTGTTTTTT	CASSLMGTNEKLFF
TRBV5-4	-	15	TRBJ2-3	-	TGTGCCAGCAGTGCTATGGACAGACGCACAGATACGCAGTATTTT	CASSAMDRRTDTQYF
TRBV10-1	-	15	TRBJ2-3	-	TGCGCCAGCAGTGCCGGACCTACGACAACAGATACGCAGTATTTT	CASSAGPTTTDTQYF
TRBV25-1	-	15	TRBJ2-7	-	TGTGCCAGCAGTGCAGGGGCTGGGGGATCCTACGAGCAGTACTTC	CASSAGAGGSYEQYF
TRBV7-9	-	13	TRBJ1-4	-	TGTGCCAGCAGCATGGGGATGGGAGAAAAACTGTTTTTT	CASSMGMGEKLFF
TRBV5-1	-	16	TRBJ1-1	-	TGCGCCAGCAGCTTGTCCGTGACATTCCTGAACACTGAAGCTTTCTTT	CASSLSVTFLNTEAFF
TRBV5-1	-	13	TRBJ1-4	-	TGCGCCAGCAGCGTAGGGAATAATGAAAAACTGTTTTTT	CASSVGNNEKLFF
TRBV5-1	TRBD2	12	TRBJ2-5	-	TGCGCCAGCGCTAGCGGCCATGGGGCCCAGTACTTC	CASASGHGAQYF
TRBV7-9	-	12	TRBJ2-3	-	TGTGCCAGCAGATGGACCGGGGATACGCAGTATTTT	CASRWTGDTQYF
TRBV25-1	TRBD1	14	TRBJ2-7	-	TGTGCCAGCAGTGATAGGGGACAGACCTACGAGCAGTACTTC	CASSDRGQTYEQYF
TRBV28	-	17	TRBJ1-3	-	TGTGCCAGCATCCTAGGGATAGGGGCTCTCTCTGGAAACACCATATATTTT	CASILGIGALSGNTIYF
TRBV5-4	TRBD1	16	TRBJ2-3	-	TGTGCCAGCAGCATCCGGACAGGGAGGAAGGCAGATACGCAGTATTTT	CASSIRTGRKADTQYF
TRBV4-1	TRBD2	17	TRBJ2-1	-	TGCGCCAGCAGCCCCTGGACTAGCGGGAGTTGGCACAATGAGCAGTTCTTC	CASSPWTSGSWHNEQFF
TRBV19	TRBD2	15	TRBJ2-1	-	TGTGCCAGTAGTACGGGACTAGCGCGAACGAATGAGCAGTTCTTC	CASSTGLARTNEQFF